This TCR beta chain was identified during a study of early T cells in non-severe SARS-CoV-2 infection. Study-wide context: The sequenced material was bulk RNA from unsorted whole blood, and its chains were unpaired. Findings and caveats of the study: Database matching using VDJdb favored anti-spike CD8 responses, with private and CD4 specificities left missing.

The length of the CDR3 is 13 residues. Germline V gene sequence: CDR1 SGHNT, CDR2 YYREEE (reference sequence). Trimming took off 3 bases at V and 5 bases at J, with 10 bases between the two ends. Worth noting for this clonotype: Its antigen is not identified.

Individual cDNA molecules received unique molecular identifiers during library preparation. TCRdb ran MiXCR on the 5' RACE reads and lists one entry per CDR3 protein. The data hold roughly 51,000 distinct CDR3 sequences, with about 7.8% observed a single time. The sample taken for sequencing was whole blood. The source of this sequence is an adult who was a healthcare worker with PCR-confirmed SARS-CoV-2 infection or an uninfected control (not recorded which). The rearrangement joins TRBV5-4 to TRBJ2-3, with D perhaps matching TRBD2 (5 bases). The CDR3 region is CASSSGERDTQYF. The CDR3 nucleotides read TGTGCCAGCAGCTCCGGGGAGAGAGATACGCAGTATTTT.